In its sample, the clone carrying this TCR beta chain is medium-sized. Its target is not known. The sample comes from a study of metastatic and nonmetastatic thyroid tumors. Study-wide background: Peripheral blood and tumor or nodule samples from malignant and benign thyroid patients were compared. Study results and limitations: The reported finding was significantly higher TCR beta diversity in malignant thyroid tumors relative to benign nodules, in blood and tumor.

Until they underwent thyroid surgery, no patient had received any treatment. The germline CDR1 and CDR2 sequences are SGHTA and FQGTGA. CDR3 length equals 15 residues. V gave up 1 base and J gave up 4 bases; unmatched junction bases: 6. Under the authors' procedure: Differences in CDR3 between clinicopathological groups were drawn on to build a classifier intended to discriminate distant-metastatic papillary thyroid cancer patients. TCRdb called clones again from the PCR reads with MiXCR. TCRdb's processing, not the study's, gives the V and J calls here. The sample has roughly 6,400 clones, approximately 16% seen once.

The source is a male donor with papillary thyroid cancer or a benign thyroid nodule (not recorded which). Some clones in this sample may be carry-over from other donors' samples. The material sequenced was tumor tissue. This chain links TRBV7-3 with TRBJ1-1, with 7 nucleotides matching TRBD1. The CDR3 loop reads CASSLRGGGGTEAFF. In nucleotides, the CDR3 is TGTGCCAGCAGCTTAAGAGGGGGCGGTGGCACTGAAGCTTTCTTT.